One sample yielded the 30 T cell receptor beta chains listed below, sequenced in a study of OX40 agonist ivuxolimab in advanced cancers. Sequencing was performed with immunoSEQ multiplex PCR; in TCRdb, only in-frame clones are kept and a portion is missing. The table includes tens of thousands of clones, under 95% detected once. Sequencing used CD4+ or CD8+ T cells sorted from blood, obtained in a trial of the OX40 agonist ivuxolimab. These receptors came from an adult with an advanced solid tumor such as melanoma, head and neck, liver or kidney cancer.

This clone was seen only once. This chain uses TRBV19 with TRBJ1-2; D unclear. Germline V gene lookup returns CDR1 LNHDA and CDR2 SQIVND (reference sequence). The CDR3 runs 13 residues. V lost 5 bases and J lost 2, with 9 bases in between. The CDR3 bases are TGTGCCAGTAGTGCGACGGAAAACTATGGCTACACCTTC. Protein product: CASSATENYGYTF. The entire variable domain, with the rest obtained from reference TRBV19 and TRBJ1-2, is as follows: DGGITQSPKYLFRKEGQNVTLSCEQNLNHDAMYWYRQDPGQGLRLIYYSQIVNDFQKGDIAEGYSVSREKKESFPLTVTSAQKNPTAFYLCASSATENYGYTFGSGTRLTVV.

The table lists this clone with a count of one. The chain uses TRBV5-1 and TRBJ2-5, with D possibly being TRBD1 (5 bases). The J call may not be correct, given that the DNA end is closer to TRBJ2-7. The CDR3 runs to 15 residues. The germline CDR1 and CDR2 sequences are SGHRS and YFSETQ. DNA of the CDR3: TGCGCCAGCAGCCACGCTCAGGGAATACTTTACGAGCAGTACTTC. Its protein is CASSHAQGILYEQYF.

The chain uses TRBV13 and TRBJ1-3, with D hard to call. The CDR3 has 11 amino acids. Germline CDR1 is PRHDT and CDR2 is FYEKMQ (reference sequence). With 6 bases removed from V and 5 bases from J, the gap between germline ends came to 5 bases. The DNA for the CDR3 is TGTGCCAGCAGAGAAAGAAACACCATATATTTT. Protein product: CASRERNTIYF.

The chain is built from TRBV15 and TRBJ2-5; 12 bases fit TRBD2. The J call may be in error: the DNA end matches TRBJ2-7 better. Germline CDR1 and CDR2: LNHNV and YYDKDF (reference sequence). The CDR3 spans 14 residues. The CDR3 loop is CATSPRLAGAEQYF. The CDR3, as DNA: TGTGCCACCAGCCCCCGACTAGCGGGAGCCGAGCAGTACTTC.

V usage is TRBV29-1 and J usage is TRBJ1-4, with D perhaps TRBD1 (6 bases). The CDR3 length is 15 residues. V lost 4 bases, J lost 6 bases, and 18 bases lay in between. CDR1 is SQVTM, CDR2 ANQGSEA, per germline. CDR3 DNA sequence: TGCAGCGTTGTAGGATCCGGGGGCTACCATGAAAAACTGTTTTTT. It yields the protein CSVVGSGGYHEKLFF.

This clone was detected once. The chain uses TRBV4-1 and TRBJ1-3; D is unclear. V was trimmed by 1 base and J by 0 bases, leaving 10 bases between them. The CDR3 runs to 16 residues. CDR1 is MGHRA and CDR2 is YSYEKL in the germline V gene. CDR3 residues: CASSQGPGRSGNTIYF. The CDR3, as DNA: TGCGCCAGCAGCCAAGGTCCAGGACGCTCTGGAAACACCATATATTTT.

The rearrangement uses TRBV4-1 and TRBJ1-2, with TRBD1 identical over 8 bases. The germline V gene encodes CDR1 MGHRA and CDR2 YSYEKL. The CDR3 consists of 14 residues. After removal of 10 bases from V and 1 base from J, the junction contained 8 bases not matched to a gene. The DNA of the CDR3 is TGCGCCACCTCAGGACAGGGCGGTAACTATGGCTACACCTTC. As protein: CATSGQGGNYGYTF.

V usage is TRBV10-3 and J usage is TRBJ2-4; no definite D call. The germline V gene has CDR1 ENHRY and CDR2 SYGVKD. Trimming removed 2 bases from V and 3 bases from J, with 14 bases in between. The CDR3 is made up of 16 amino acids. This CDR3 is CAISEAGTLGKNIQYF. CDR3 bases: TGTGCCATCAGTGAGGCAGGAACCCTAGGCAAAAACATTCAGTACTTC.

CDR3 in amino acids: CASSFRTWTSGRNEQFF. CDR3 DNA: TGTGCCAGCAGCTTCCGGACTTGGACTAGCGGGAGGAACGAGCAGTTCTTC. The chain employs TRBV11-1 and TRBJ2-1; TRBD2 aligns across 14 bases. This CDR3 region has 17 residues. The germline V gene encodes CDR1 SGHAT and CDR2 FQDESV (reference sequence). The V gene end was trimmed by 3 bases and the J gene end by 10 bases; junction bases not matched to a gene: 11.

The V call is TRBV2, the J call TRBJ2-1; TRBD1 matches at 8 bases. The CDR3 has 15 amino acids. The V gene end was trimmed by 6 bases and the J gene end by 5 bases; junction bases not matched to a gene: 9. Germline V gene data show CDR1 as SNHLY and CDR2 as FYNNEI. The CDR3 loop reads CASRAGTGKNNEQFF. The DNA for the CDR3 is TGTGCCAGCAGAGCCGGGACAGGAAAAAACAATGAGCAGTTCTTC.

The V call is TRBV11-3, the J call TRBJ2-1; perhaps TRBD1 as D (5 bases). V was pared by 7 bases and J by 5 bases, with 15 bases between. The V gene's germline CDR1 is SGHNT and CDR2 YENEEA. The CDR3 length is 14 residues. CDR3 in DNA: TGTGCCAGCACCTCCCAGGGTAGCCACAATGAGCAGTTCTTC. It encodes CASTSQGSHNEQFF. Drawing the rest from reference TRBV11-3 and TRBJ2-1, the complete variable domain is EAGVVQSPRYKIIEKKQPVAFWCNPISGHNTLYWYLQNLGQGPELLIRYENEEAVDDSQLPKDRFSAERLKGVDSTLKIQPAELGDSAVYLCASTSQGSHNEQFFGPGTRLTVL.

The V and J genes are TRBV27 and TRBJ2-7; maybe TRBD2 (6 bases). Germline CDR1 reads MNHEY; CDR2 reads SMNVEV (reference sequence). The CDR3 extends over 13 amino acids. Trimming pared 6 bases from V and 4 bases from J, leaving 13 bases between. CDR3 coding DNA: TGTGCCAGCAGGAGGGGACTGCAATACGAGCAGTACTTC. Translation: CASRRGLQYEQYF.

CDR3 sequence: CASSSAGPSGYGELFF. The DNA of the CDR3 is TGTGCCAGCAGCTCCGCCGGCCCTTCGGGGTACGGGGAGCTGTTTTTT. The chain has TRBV7-2 and TRBJ2-2; maybe TRBD2 (5 bases). Germline V gene data show CDR1 as SGHTA and CDR2 as FQGNSA. The CDR3 has 16 residues. The V gene lost 4 bases and the J gene lost 7 bases, with 19 bases spanning the gap.

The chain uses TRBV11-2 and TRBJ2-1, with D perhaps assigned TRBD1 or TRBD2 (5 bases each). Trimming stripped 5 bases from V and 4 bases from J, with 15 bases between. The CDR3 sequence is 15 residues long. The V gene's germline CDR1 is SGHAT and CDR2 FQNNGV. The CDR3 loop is CASSPGAPSYNEQFF. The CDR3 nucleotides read TGTGCCAGCAGCCCCGGGGCGCCGTCATACAATGAGCAGTTCTTC.

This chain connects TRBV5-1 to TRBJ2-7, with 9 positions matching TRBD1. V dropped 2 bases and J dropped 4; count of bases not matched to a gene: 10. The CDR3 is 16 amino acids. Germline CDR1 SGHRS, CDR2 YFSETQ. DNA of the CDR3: TGCGCCAGCAGCTTTGCCCAGGGACAGGGCTTTTACGAGCAGTACTTC. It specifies CASSFAQGQGFYEQYF.

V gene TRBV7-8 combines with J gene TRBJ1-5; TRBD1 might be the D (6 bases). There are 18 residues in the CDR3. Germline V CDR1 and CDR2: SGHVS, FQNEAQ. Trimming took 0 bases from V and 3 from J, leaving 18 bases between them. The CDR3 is CASSLARGAGANNQPQHF. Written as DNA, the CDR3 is TGTGCCAGCAGCTTAGCGAGGGGGGCAGGGGCTAACAATCAGCCCCAGCATTTT.

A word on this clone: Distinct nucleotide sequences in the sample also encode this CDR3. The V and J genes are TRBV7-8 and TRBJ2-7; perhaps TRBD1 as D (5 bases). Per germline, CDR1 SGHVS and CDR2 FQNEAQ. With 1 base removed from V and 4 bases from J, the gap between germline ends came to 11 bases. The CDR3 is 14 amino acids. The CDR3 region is CASSLVGRVYEQYF. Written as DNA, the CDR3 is TGTGCCAGCAGCTTAGTTGGCAGGGTTTACGAGCAGTACTTC.

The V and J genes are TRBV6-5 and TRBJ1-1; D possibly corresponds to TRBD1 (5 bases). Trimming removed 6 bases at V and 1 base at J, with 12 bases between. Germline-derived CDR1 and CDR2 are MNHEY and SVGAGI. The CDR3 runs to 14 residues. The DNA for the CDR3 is TGTGCCAGCAGCCACGGGGGGGGGAACACTGAAGCTTTCTTT. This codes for CASSHGGGNTEAFF.

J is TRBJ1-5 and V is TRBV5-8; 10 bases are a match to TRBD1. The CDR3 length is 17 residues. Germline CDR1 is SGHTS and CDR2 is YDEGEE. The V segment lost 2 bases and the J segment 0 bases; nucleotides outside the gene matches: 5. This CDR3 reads CASSFGTGVYSNQPQHF. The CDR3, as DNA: TGTGCCAGCAGCTTTGGGACAGGGGTATATAGCAATCAGCCCCAGCATTTT.

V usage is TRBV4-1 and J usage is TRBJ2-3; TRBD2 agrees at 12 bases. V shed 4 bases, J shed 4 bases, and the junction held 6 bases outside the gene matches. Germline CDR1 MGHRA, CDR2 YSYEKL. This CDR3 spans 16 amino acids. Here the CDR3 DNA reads TGCGCCAGCAGCCCCATACTAGCGGGAGGAGCAGATACGCAGTATTTT. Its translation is CASSPILAGGADTQYF.

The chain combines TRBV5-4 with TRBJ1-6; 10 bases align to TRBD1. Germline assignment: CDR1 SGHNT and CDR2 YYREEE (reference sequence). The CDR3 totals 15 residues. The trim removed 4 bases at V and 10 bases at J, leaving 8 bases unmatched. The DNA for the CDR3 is TGTGCCAGCAGCGTGGACAGGGGGTTTGGATCACCCCTCCACTTT. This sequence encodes CASSVDRGFGSPLHF.

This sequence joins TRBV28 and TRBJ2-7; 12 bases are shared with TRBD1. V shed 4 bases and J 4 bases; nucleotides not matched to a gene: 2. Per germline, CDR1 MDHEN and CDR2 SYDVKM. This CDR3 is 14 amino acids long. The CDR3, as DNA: TGTGCCAGCAGTTGGGGACAGGGGGCTTACGAGCAGTACTTC. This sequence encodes CASSWGQGAYEQYF.

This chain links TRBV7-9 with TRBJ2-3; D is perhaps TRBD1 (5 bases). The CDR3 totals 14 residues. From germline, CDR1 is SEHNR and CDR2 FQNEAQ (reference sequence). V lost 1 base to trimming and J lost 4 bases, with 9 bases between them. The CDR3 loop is CASSLELGPDTQYF. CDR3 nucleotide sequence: TGTGCCAGCAGCTTAGAGCTGGGGCCAGATACGCAGTATTTT.

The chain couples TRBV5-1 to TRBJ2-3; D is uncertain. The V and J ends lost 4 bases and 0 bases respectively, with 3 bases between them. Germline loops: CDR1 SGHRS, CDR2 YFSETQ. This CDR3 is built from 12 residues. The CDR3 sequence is CASSPSTDTQYF. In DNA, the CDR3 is TGCGCCAGCAGCCCCAGCACAGATACGCAGTATTTT.

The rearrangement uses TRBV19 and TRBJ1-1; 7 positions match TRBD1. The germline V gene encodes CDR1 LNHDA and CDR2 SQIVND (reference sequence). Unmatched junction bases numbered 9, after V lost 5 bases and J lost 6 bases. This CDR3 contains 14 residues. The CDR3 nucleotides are TGTGCCAGTAGTTTCACGACAGGGTCTTCTGAAGCTTTCTTT. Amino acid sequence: CASSFTTGSSEAFF.

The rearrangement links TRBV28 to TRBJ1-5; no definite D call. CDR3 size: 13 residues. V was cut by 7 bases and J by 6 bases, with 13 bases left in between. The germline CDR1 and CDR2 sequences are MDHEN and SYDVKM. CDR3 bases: TGTGCCAGCACCCCCAGGACCCTTCAGCCCCAGCATTTT. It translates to CASTPRTLQPQHF.

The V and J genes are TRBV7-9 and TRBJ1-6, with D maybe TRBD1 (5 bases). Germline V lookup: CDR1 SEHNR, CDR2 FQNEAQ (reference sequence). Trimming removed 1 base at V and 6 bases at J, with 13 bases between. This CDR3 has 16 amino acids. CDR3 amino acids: CASSLGPQGGNSPLHF. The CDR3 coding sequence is TGTGCCAGCAGCTTAGGTCCGCAGGGCGGTAATTCACCCCTCCACTTT.

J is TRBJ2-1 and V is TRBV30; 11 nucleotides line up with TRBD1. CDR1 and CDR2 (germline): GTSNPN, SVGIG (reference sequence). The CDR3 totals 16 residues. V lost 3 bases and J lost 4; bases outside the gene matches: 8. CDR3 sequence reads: CAWRDLGQGVYNEQFF. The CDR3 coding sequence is TGTGCCTGGAGAGACCTGGGACAGGGGGTTTACAATGAGCAGTTCTTC.

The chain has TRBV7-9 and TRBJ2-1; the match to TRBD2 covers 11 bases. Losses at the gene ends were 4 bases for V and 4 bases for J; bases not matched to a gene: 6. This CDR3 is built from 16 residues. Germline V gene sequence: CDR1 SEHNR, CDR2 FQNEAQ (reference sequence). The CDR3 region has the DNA TGTGCCAGCAGCTCGCCCGGGACTAGCGGATACAATGAGCAGTTCTTC. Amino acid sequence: CASSSPGTSGYNEQFF. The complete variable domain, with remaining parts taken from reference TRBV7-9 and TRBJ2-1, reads DTGVSQNPRHKITKRGQNVTFRCDPISEHNRLYWYRQTLGQGPEFLTYFQNEAQLEKSRLLSDRFSAERPKGSFSTLEIQRTEQGDSAMYLCASSSPGTSGYNEQFFGPGTRLTVL.

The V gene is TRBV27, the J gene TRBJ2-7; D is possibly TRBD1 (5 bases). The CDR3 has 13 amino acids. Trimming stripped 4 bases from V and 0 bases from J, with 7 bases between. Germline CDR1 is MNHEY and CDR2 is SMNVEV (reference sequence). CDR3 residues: CASSSDSSYEQYF. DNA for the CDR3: TGTGCCAGCAGTTCCGACAGCTCCTACGAGCAGTACTTC.